What follows are 8 T cell receptor beta chains derived from one specimen sequenced in a study. MiXCR, run by TCRdb on the 5' RACE reads, gives a single entry per CDR3 protein. Among about 54,000 distinct CDR3 sequences listed, 17% were seen once. Sequenced sample: naive CD4+ T cells sorted from blood. The subset was: naive CD4+ T cells, CD4+CD45RA+CD25-. These TCRs come from a female donor with breast cancer.

The sample holds a few counts of this clonotype. The V call is TRBV11-2, the J call TRBJ2-2, with TRBD2 identical over 9 bases. V lost 5 bases, J lost 8 bases, and 9 bases stayed unmatched. This CDR3 spans 15 amino acids. Germline lookup yields CDR1 SGHAT and CDR2 FQNNGV. As DNA, the CDR3 is TGTGCCAGCAGCCCCCAACTAGCGGGTGGAGGGGAGCTGTTTTTT. This encodes CASSPQLAGGGELFF.

This clonotype was counted a few times. The chain recombines TRBV20-1 with TRBJ1-5; no definite D call. The CDR3 length is 13 residues. Germline V gene data show CDR1 as DFQATT and CDR2 as SNEGSKA (reference sequence). Trimming left V 7 bases short and J 5 bases short, with 15 bases between. This CDR3 is CSETGPIHQPQHF. CDR3 nucleotides: TGCAGTGAAACCGGACCTATACATCAGCCCCAGCATTTT.

This clonotype was recorded at least ten times. The rearrangement links TRBV20-1 to TRBJ2-2; 7 nucleotides align to TRBD2. The CDR3 has 13 residues. The germline CDR1 and CDR2 sequences are DFQATT and SNEGSKA (reference sequence). V was clipped by 6 bases and J by 5 bases; unmatched bases: 6. The CDR3 reads CSATGRGTGELFF. CDR3 nucleotides: TGCAGTGCCACTGGGCGGGGGACCGGGGAGCTGTTTTTT.

This clonotype was seen ten or more times. The chain couples TRBV7-3 to TRBJ1-5; D call uncertain. The V end was cut by 5 bases, the J end by 5 bases, with 10 bases between. The CDR3 loop spans 13 amino acids. The germline V gene has CDR1 SGHTA and CDR2 FQGTGA. CDR3 loop: CASSLTPDQPQHF. In DNA form, the CDR3 reads TGTGCCAGCAGCCTTACCCCCGATCAGCCCCAGCATTTT.

The chain recombines TRBV11-2 with TRBJ2-1, with 7 positions matching TRBD1. There are 14 residues in the CDR3. Trimming cost V 7 bases and J 3 bases; bases outside gene matches: 6. CDR1 SGHAT and CDR2 FQNNGV come from the germline V gene. The CDR3 region has the DNA TGTGCCAGCAAGGGACAGACTTACTACAATGAGCAGTTCTTC. Translating gives CASKGQTYYNEQFF.

Of note for this clonotype: A much larger clone lies a single base off, so this may be a read error. The chain's CDR3 is CASSTGSRDYAF. DNA for the CDR3: TGTGCCAGCAGCACAGGTAGCCGAGACTACGCCTTC. The gene calls are TRBV6-5 and TRBJ1-2; maybe TRBD1 (5 bases). Per the germline V gene, CDR1 is MNHEY and CDR2 is SVGAGI. CDR3 length: 12 residues.

This clonotype was seen repeatedly, ten times or more. This sequence joins TRBV7-3 and TRBJ2-7; D is unclear. The germline gives CDR1 SGHTA, CDR2 FQGTGA. CDR3 length: 14 residues. Trimming took off 1 base at V and 0 bases at J, with 7 bases between the two ends. The CDR3 nucleotides are TGTGCCAGCAGCTTAATCGCAAACTCCTACGAGCAGTACTTC. Protein: CASSLIANSYEQYF.

There are a few counts of this clonotype. This chain joins TRBV12-3 or TRBV12-4 and TRBJ2-3, with 8 nucleotides matching TRBD1. The CDR3 is made up of 13 amino acids. V was pared by 5 bases and J by 4 bases, with 2 bases of the junction left unmatched. The CDR3 DNA reads TGTGCCAGCAGTCAGGGGGCCCCAGATACGCAGTATTTT. It codes for CASSQGAPDTQYF.